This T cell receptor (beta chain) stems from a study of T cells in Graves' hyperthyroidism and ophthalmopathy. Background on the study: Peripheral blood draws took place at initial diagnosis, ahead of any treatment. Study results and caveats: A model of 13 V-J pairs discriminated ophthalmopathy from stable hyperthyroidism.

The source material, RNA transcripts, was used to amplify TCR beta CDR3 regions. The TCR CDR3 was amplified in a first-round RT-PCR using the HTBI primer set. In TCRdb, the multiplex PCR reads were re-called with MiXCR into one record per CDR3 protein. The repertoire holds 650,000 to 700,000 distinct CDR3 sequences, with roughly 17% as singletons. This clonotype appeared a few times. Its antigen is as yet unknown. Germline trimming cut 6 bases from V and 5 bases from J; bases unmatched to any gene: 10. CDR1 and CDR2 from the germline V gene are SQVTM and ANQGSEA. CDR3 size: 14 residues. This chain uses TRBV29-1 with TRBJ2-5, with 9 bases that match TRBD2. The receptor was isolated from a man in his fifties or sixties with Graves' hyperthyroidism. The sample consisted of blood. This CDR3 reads CSVPKAGGGETQYF. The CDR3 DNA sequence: TGCAGCGTACCTAAAGCGGGAGGAGGGGAGACCCAGTACTTC.